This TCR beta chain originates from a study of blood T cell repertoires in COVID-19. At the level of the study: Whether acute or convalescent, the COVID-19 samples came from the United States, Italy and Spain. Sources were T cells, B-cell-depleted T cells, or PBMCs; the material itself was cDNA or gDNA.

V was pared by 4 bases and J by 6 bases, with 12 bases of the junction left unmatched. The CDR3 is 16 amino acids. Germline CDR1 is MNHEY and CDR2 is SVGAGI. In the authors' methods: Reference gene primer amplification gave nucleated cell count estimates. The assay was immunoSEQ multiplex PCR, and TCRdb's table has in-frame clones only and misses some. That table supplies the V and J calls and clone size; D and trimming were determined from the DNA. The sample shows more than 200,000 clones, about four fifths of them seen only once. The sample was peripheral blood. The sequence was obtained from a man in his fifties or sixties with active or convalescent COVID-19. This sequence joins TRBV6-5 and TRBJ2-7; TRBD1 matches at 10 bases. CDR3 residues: CASSLLSTGTGVEQYF. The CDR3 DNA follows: TGTGCCAGCAGTTTACTCTCAACCGGGACAGGGGTCGAGCAGTACTTC.